These T cell receptor beta chains were read from a single sample in a study of cytomegalovirus exposure and HLA in healthy donors. The table came from immunoSEQ multiplex PCR; TCRdb's copy has only in-frame clones and leaves some out. Of 150,000 to 200,000 clones listed, around 80% are singletons. The source material was PBMCs. The receptors here all came from a woman younger than 45 in good health and CMV-seronegative. Both conserved end residues are part of each CDR3. A D gene is named only where the DNA matches it firmly. Size values are once, few and many counts, or a class for expanded clones, and some rows have none.

>.|TRBV29-1|TRBJ2-7|.
TGCAGCGTTGAAACATTGGCAGGGGACTCCTACGAGCAGTACTTC
CSVETLAGDSYEQYF
>.|TRBV9|TRBJ2-7|.
TGTGCCAGCAGCGTAAATCCGGGAACTGGCGAGCAGTACTTC
CASSVNPGTGEQYF
>TRBD1|TRBV12-5|TRBJ2-3|.
TGTGCTAGTGGCGACAGGGGATGGGGCACAGATACGCAGTATTTT
CASGDRGWGTDTQYF
>.|TRBV19|TRBJ1-1|.
TGTGCCAGTAGTGTACAGGGTGATGGCACTGAAGCTTTCTTT
CASSVQGDGTEAFF
>TRBD1|TRBV6-5|TRBJ2-1|.
TGTGCCAGCAGTTATGACAGGGTAGTACATGAGCAGTTCTTC
CASSYDRVVHEQFF
>.|TRBV6-1|TRBJ2-7|.
TGTGCCAGCAGTGAAGTTTTAGACTCTCCCTACGAGCAGTACTTC
CASSEVLDSPYEQYF
>TRBD2|TRBV11-2|TRBJ2-5|once
TGTGCCAGCAGCTCGCGGGGGGTCCAAGAGACCCAGTACTTC
CASSSRGVQETQYF
>TRBD1|TRBV7-2|TRBJ2-7|.
TGTGCCAGCAGCTTCCCGGACAGGGGTGGTTTCGAGCAGTACTTC
CASSFPDRGGFEQYF
>.|TRBV2|TRBJ1-3|.
TGTGCCAGCAGTTCGACAGAGGGAAACACCATATATTTT
CASSSTEGNTIYF
>.|TRBV5-4|TRBJ2-7|.
TGTGCCAGCAGCTCGACAGGTTTCGAGCAGTACTTC
CASSSTGFEQYF
>.|TRBV21-1|TRBJ2-5|.
TGTGCCAGCAGCAGATCCGGGACTAGCGGGGGGGTGGAGACCCAGTACTTC
CASSRSGTSGGVETQYF
>TRBD2|TRBV5-1|TRBJ2-1|few
TGCGCCAGCAGCTTGTTTACTAGCGGGGATGAGCAGTTCTTC
CASSLFTSGDEQFF
>TRBD1|TRBV11-2|TRBJ2-7|.
TGTGCCAGCAGCTTGGACAGGAAGACCTACGAGCAGTACTTC
CASSLDRKTYEQYF
>TRBD1|TRBV4-2|TRBJ1-5|.
TGTGCCAGCAGCTATCTTCCGGGACAGGGTGGAGGACAGCCCCAGCATTTT
CASSYLPGQGGGQPQHF
>.|TRBV9|TRBJ2-2|.
TGTGCCAGCAGCGTTGGGGTAACTAGCTACACCGGGGAGCTGTTTTTT
CASSVGVTSYTGELFF
>.|TRBV7-8|TRBJ2-7|.
TGTGCCAGCAGCCCCCCGGAGGGAACCTACGAGCAGTACTTC
CASSPPEGTYEQYF
>.|TRBV10-2|TRBJ2-7|.
TGCGCCAGCAGTGAGAGGAGGGTTGACGGTCAAGGCTCCTACGAGCAGTACTTC
CASSERRVDGQGSYEQYF
>TRBD1|TRBV7-6|TRBJ2-7|once
TGTGCCAGCAGCTTAGGGGGACAGGGGTCCGAGCAGTACTTC
CASSLGGQGSEQYF
>.|TRBV14|TRBJ1-1|.
TGTGCCAGCAGCCAGTTGACCCCTGGGGGGGCTTTCTTT
CASSQLTPGGAFF
>TRBD1|TRBV7-9|TRBJ2-5|.
TGTGCCAGCAGCCCATATACAGGGGTGTCGCGAGAGACCCAGTACTTC
CASSPYTGVSRETQYF
>TRBD1|TRBV30|TRBJ1-5|.
TGTGCCTGGAGGGAACAGGGGGCTAGGTCTCAGCCCCAGCATTTT
CAWREQGARSQPQHF
>TRBD1|TRBV5-1|TRBJ2-7|.
TGCGCCAGCAGCTTGGGGGACAGGGTGCCCTACGAGCAGTACTTC
CASSLGDRVPYEQYF
>TRBD1|TRBV7-2|TRBJ2-7|.
TGTGCCAGCAGCTTAGCTCCAGGGGGCTCCTACGAGCAGTACTTC
CASSLAPGGSYEQYF
>TRBD1|TRBV10-2|TRBJ1-1|.
TGCGCCAGCCCCAGACAGGGAACCGAAGCTTTCTTT
CASPRQGTEAFF
>.|TRBV11-2|TRBJ2-7|.
TGTGCCAGCAGTCCCTCCGGCAGGGCCTACGAGCAGTACTTC
CASSPSGRAYEQYF
>.|TRBV7-8|TRBJ1-5|.
TGTGCCAGCAGACTACAGGGTAATCAGCCCCAGCATTTT
CASRLQGNQPQHF